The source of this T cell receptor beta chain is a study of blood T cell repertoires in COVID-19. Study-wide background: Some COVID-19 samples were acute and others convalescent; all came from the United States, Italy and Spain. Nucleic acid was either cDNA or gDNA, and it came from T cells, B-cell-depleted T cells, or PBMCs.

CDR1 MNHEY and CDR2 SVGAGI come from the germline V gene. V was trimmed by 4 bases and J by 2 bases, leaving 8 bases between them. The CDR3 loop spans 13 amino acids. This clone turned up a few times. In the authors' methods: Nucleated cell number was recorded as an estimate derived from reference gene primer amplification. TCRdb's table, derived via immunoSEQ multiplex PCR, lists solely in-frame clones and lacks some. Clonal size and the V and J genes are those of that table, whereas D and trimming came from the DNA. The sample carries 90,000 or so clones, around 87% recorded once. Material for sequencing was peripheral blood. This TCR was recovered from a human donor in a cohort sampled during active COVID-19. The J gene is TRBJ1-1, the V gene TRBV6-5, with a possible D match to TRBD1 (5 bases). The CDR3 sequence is CASSLGPNTEAFF. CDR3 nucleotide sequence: TGTGCCAGCAGTTTGGGGCCAAACACTGAAGCTTTCTTT.